This T cell receptor (beta chain) was documented in a study of cytomegalovirus exposure and HLA in healthy donors. Study-wide context: Earlier, 100 million to 120 million unique TCR beta sequences were recovered from around 200 million T cells by an analysis. Overall study findings and caveats: CMV serostatus was the sole immune exposure information available.

This clone came up once. The antigen is not known. Amplification used 60 Vbeta primers and 13 Jbeta primers. The table came from immunoSEQ multiplex PCR; TCRdb's copy has only in-frame clones and leaves some out. The sample consists of nearly 110,000 clones, roughly 70% of them appearing once. Germline CDR1 reads SGDLS; CDR2 reads YYNGEE. V trimming: 0 bases; J trimming: 11 bases; junction bases outside the gene matches: 6. The CDR3 has 13 residues. Sequenced sample: PBMCs. This chain links TRBV9 with TRBJ2-3; the match to TRBD2 covers 7 bases. The source of this sequence is a male donor in good health and CMV-seropositive. In DNA, the CDR3 is TGTGCCAGCAGCGTAGGGGGGGGGACCCTGCAGTATTTT. This translates into CASSVGGGTLQYF.